The 23 T cell receptor beta chains in this list originate from one sample, sequenced in a study of neoadjuvant nivolumab and ipilimumab in lung cancer. The data were produced by immunoSEQ multiplex PCR, yet TCRdb's version contains in-frame clones alone and is incomplete. The sample lists under 50,000 clones; approximately 90% were seen once. The sequences come from blood, collected before neoadjuvant nivolumab, alone or with ipilimumab. These receptors were obtained from an adult with non-small cell lung cancer. Some clones in this sample may be carry-over from other donors' samples.

The sample holds one count of this clone. This chain uses TRBV6-5 with TRBJ2-5, with D possibly matching TRBD1 (5 bases). The germline V gene has CDR1 MNHEY and CDR2 SVGAGI. V lost 5 bases and J 7 bases, leaving 17 bases between the germline ends. CDR3 length equals 14 residues. CDR3 amino acids: CASSTDSRRGTQYF. The CDR3 DNA sequence: TGTGCCAGCAGTACCGACAGCCGAAGGGGGACCCAGTACTTC.

V gene TRBV11-3 combines with J gene TRBJ2-5; D is possibly TRBD2 (7 bases). Trimming left V 5 bases short and J 4 bases short, with 14 bases between. This CDR3 contains 14 residues. Germline loops: CDR1 SGHNT, CDR2 YENEEA. The CDR3 coding sequence is TGTGCCAGCAGCCCTAGGGCGGGGGCAGAGACCCAGTACTTC. Residues: CASSPRAGAETQYF.

V and J are TRBV11-2 and TRBJ2-3; D tentatively reads TRBD1 or TRBD2 (5 bases each). Germline CDR1 and CDR2: SGHAT and FQNNGV. V dropped 8 bases and J dropped 5 bases, with 11 bases sitting between them. The CDR3 is 12 residues long. CDR3 protein: CASGGAGDTQYF. For the CDR3, the DNA is TGTGCCAGCGGGGGAGCAGGAGATACGCAGTATTTT.

The chain carries TRBV6-6 and TRBJ1-5; 7 nucleotides align to TRBD1. Germline loops: CDR1 MNHNY, CDR2 SVGAGI (reference sequence). This CDR3 region has 15 residues. Unmatched junction bases numbered 8, after V lost 9 bases and J lost 0 bases. CDR3 coding DNA: TGTGCCAGATTCCGGGACAGAGATAGCAATCAGCCCCAGCATTTT. It is translated as CARFRDRDSNQPQHF.

J is TRBJ2-7 and V is TRBV6-5; 9 bases line up with TRBD1. The CDR3 runs to 13 residues. The V gene end was trimmed by 6 bases and the J gene end by 2 bases; junction bases not matched to a gene: 2. CDR1 and CDR2 from the germline V gene are MNHEY and SVGAGI. CDR3 protein: CASRRQGAYEQYF. The DNA for the CDR3 is TGTGCCAGCAGACGACAGGGGGCCTACGAGCAGTACTTC.

J is TRBJ2-3 and V is TRBV5-1; 7 positions match TRBD1. Looked up from germline, CDR1 is SGHRS and CDR2 is YFSETQ. V gave up 5 bases and J gave up 1 base; unmatched junction bases: 7. The CDR3 loop spans 15 amino acids. For the CDR3, the DNA is TGCGCCAGCAGACCTCCGGGGACAGGCACAGATACGCAGTATTTT. It yields the protein CASRPPGTGTDTQYF.

The gene calls are TRBV6-1 and TRBJ2-7; 9 bases line up with TRBD1. This CDR3 region has 14 residues. J gave up 4 bases and V 4 bases, and 5 bases lay outside the gene matches. The germline V gene encodes CDR1 MNHNS and CDR2 SASEGT. CDR3 nucleotide sequence: TGTGCCAGCAGTGCCACGGGACAGGGTTACGAGCAGTACTTC. Its translation: CASSATGQGYEQYF.

The chain carries TRBV6-5 and TRBJ1-4, with D possibly TRBD1 on 5 matching bases. The CDR3 consists of 14 residues. Germline values: CDR1 MNHEY, CDR2 SVGAGI. The V end lost 6 bases, the J end lost 8 bases, and 16 bases lay between the germline ends. The CDR3, as DNA: TGTGCCAGCAGCCCTAAAGGGGTCAGCGAAAAACTGTTTTTT. Protein: CASSPKGVSEKLFF.

The chain links TRBV7-2 to TRBJ2-1; 9 nucleotides agree with TRBD2. This CDR3 has 17 amino acids. Germline trimming cut 1 base from V and 0 bases from J; bases unmatched to any gene: 4. The germline gives CDR1 SGHTA, CDR2 FQGNSA. The DNA of the CDR3 is TGTGCCAGCAGCTTAGAGGTTAGCGGGAGCTCCTACAATGAGCAGTTCTTC. It yields the protein CASSLEVSGSSYNEQFF.

The gene calls are TRBV7-8 and TRBJ1-3; no clear D. The CDR3 totals 16 residues. V gave up 7 bases and J gave up 1 base, with 17 bases separating them. The germline V gene has CDR1 SGHVS and CDR2 FQNEAQ. DNA of the CDR3: TGTGCCAGCAACGAACTCGCCGGGTTTTCTGGAAACACCATATATTTT. Translating it yields CASNELAGFSGNTIYF.

The chain links TRBV19 to TRBJ2-7; D is unclear. Germline assignment: CDR1 LNHDA and CDR2 SQIVND (reference sequence). The ends were cut back, 5 bases at V and 3 bases at J, with 8 bases in the middle. This CDR3 spans 12 amino acids. The CDR3 protein is CASSSGGYEQYF. CDR3 DNA: TGTGCCAGTAGTTCCGGCGGCTACGAGCAGTACTTC.

This chain uses TRBV7-9 with TRBJ1-5, with D possibly being TRBD1 (6 bases). Between the trimmed V and J ends, which lost 1 base and 4 bases, there was a span of 11 bases. The CDR3 is made up of 15 amino acids. CDR1 SEHNR and CDR2 FQNEAQ come from the germline V gene (reference sequence). CDR3 coding DNA: TGTGCCAGCAGCTTAGGTAGGGGGGCTAATCAGCCCCAGCATTTT. Translation gives CASSLGRGANQPQHF.

This clone was counted once. J is TRBJ2-3 and V is TRBV5-1; no clear D gene. The CDR3 consists of 14 residues. V was pared by 0 bases and J by 2 bases, with 7 bases between. Germline loops: CDR1 SGHRS, CDR2 YFSETQ. CDR3 residues: CASSLGQNTDTQYF. CDR3 bases: TGCGCCAGCAGCTTGGGGCAGAACACAGATACGCAGTATTTT.

V gene TRBV15 combines with J gene TRBJ1-1; D remains unclear. Germline assignment: CDR1 LNHNV and CDR2 YYDKDF (reference sequence). The CDR3 consists of 16 residues. The V end was cut by 0 bases, the J end by 2 bases, with 13 bases between. CDR3 coding DNA: TGTGCCACCAGCAGAGATGATTGGACGGCAAACACTGAAGCTTTCTTT. It specifies CATSRDDWTANTEAFF.

This rearrangement joins TRBV19 to TRBJ2-1; D is unclear. Germline CDR1 reads LNHDA; CDR2 reads SQIVND (reference sequence). The V end lost 5 bases, the J end lost 0 bases, and 14 bases lay between the germline ends. This CDR3 region has 16 residues. CDR3 DNA: TGTGCCAGTAGTCCACGCACAGCGATCTCCTACAATGAGCAGTTCTTC. It is translated as CASSPRTAISYNEQFF.

J is TRBJ2-1 and V is TRBV11-3; no reliable D call. V lost 4 bases and J lost 7, with 14 bases in between. Germline V lookup: CDR1 SGHNT, CDR2 YENEEA. This CDR3 region has 14 residues. The CDR3 spells CASSSPPERNEQFF. DNA of the CDR3: TGTGCCAGCAGCTCCCCCCCGGAGAGGAATGAGCAGTTCTTC.

The chain links TRBV30 to TRBJ1-1; a possible D gene is TRBD1 (6 bases). The V end lost 4 bases, the J end lost 4 bases, and 10 bases lay between the germline ends. The CDR3 contains 12 residues. Germline CDR1 reads GTSNPN; CDR2 reads SVGIG (reference sequence). In DNA, the CDR3 is TGTGCCTGGACAGGGGCGGCCACTGAAGCTTTCTTT. Protein product: CAWTGAATEAFF.

The chain uses TRBV5-1 and TRBJ1-4; D is ambiguous. Trimming left V 4 bases short and J 0 bases short, with 10 bases between. The CDR3 consists of 15 residues. Germline CDR1 SGHRS, CDR2 YFSETQ. CDR3 nucleotides: TGCGCCAGCAGCCCAACGGTCGCAACTAATGAAAAACTGTTTTTT. Translating it yields CASSPTVATNEKLFF.

This chain connects TRBV7-9 to TRBJ2-3, with 8 bases matching TRBD2. The CDR3 covers 15 residues. V was clipped by 5 bases and J by 4 bases; unmatched bases: 8. Germline CDR1 is SEHNR and CDR2 is FQNEAQ (reference sequence). CDR3 nucleotides: TGTGCCAGCAGCCCCTCCCCCGGGAGGGCAGATACGCAGTATTTT. Translated, it gives CASSPSPGRADTQYF. The variable domain in full, with the rest retrieved from reference TRBV7-9 and TRBJ2-3, is DTGVSQNPRHKITKRGQNVTFRCDPISEHNRLYWYRQTLGQGPEFLTYFQNEAQLEKSRLLSDRFSAERPKGSFSTLEIQRTEQGDSAMYLCASSPSPGRADTQYFGPGTRLTVL.

The chain employs TRBV30 and TRBJ1-5; D is unclear. The CDR3 is made up of 13 amino acids. Trimming took 2 bases from V and 3 from J, leaving 8 bases between them. Germline CDR1 and CDR2: GTSNPN and SVGIG (reference sequence). CDR3 amino acids: CAWSPGNNQPQHF. CDR3 DNA sequence: TGTGCCTGGAGTCCGGGGAACAATCAGCCCCAGCATTTT.

CDR3 nucleotide sequence: TGTGCCTGGAGTCCGACCGGGGGGCAGCCCCAGCATTTT. Protein sequence: CAWSPTGGQPQHF. The chain links TRBV30 to TRBJ1-5; D possibly corresponds to TRBD1 (5 bases). V dropped 2 bases and J dropped 7 bases, with 12 bases sitting between them. CDR1 and CDR2 from the germline V gene are GTSNPN and SVGIG (reference sequence). The CDR3 loop spans 13 amino acids.

The rearrangement uses TRBV11-3 and TRBJ2-1, with a tentative D call TRBD2 (6 bases). V was clipped by 4 bases and J by 2 bases, with 9 bases between them. Germline V CDR1 and CDR2: SGHNT, YENEEA. The CDR3 runs to 14 residues. The CDR3 nucleotides are TGTGCCAGCAGCTCCGGGGGACCCTACAATGAGCAGTTCTTC. Translation: CASSSGGPYNEQFF.

This clone was seen only a few times. The chain carries TRBV7-9 and TRBJ1-1; no firm D call. V lost 5 bases, J lost 1 base, and 14 bases lay in between. The CDR3 extends over 15 amino acids. CDR1 SEHNR and CDR2 FQNEAQ come from the germline V gene (reference sequence). The CDR3 DNA sequence: TGTGCCAGCAGCGATATCCGCCAGAGGAACACTGAAGCTTTCTTT. It is translated as CASSDIRQRNTEAFF.